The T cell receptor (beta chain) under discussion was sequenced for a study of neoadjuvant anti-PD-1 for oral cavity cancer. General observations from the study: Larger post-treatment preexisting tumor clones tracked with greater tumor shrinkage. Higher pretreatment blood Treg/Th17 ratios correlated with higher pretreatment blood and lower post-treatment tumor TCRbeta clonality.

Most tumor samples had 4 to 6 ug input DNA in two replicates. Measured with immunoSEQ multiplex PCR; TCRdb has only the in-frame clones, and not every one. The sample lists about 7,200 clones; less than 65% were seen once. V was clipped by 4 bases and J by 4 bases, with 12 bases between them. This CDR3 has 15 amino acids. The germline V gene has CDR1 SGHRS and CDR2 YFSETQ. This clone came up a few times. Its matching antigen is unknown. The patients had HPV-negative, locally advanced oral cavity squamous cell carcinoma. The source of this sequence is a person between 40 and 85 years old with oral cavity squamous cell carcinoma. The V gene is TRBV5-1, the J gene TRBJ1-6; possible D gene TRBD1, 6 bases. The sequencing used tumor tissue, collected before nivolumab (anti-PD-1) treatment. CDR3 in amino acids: CASSASGQYNSPLHF. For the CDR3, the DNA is TGCGCCAGCAGCGCGTCGGGACAATATAATTCACCCCTCCACTTT.